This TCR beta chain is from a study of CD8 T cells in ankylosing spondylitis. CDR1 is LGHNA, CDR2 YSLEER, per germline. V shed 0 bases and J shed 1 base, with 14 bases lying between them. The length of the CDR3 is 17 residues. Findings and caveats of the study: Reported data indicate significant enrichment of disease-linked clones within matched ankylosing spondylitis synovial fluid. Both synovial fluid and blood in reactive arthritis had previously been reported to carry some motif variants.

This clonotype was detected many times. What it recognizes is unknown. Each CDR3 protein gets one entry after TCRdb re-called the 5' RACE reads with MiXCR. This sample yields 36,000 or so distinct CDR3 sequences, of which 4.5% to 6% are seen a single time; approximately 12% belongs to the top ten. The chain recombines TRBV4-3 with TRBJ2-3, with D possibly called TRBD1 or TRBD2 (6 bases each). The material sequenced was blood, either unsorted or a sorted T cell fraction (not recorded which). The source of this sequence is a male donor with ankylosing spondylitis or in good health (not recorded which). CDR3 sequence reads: CASSQEEGERGTDTQYF. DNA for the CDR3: TGCGCCAGCAGCCAAGAGGAGGGGGAAAGGGGCACAGATACGCAGTATTTT.